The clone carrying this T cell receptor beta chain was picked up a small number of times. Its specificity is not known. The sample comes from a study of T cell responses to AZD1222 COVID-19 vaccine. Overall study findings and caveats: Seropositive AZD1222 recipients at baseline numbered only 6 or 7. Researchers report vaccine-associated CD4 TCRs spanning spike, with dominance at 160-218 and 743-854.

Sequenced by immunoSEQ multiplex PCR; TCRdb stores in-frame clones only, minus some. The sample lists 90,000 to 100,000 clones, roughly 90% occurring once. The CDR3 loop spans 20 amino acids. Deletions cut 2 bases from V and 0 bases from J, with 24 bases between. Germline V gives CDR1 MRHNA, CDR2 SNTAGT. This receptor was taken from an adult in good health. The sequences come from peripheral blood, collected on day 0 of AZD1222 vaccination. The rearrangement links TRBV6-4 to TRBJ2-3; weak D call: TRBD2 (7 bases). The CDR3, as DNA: TGTGCCAGCAGTGACGGCACCGGGGGGCCTAGCGGAGCTAGCACAGATACGCAGTATTTT. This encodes CASSDGTGGPSGASTDTQYF.